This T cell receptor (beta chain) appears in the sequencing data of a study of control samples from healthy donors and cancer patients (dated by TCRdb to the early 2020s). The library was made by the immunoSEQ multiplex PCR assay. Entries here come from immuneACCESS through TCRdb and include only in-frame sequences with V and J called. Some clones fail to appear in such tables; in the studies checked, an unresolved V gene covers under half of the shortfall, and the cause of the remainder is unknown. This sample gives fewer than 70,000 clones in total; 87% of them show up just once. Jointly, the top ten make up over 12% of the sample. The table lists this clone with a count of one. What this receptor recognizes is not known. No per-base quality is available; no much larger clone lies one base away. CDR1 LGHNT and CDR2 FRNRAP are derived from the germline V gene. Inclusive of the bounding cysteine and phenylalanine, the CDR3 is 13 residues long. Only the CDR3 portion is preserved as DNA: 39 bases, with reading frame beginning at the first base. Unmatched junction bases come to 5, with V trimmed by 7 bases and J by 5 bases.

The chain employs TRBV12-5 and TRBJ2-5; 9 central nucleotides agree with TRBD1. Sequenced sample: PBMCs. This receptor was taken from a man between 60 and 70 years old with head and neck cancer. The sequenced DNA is TGTGCTAGTGCCCGGACAGGGGAGGAGACCCAGTACTTC. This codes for CASARTGEETQYF.